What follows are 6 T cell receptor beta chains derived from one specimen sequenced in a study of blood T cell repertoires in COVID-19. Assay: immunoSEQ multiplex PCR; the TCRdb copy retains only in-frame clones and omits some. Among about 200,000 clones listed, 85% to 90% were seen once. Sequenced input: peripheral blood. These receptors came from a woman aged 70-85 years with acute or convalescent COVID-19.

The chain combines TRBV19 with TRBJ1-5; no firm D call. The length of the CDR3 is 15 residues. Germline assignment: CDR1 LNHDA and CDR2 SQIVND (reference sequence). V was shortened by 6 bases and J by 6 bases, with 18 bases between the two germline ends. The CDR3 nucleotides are TGTGCCAGTAGCCTTGGCGGCCGGTATGGTCAGCCCCAGCATTTT. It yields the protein CASSLGGRYGQPQHF.

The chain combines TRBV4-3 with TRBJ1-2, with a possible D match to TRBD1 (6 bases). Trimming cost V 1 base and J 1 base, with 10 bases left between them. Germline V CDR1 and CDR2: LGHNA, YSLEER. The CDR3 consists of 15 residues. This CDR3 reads CASSQGDTYNYGYTF. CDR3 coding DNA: TGCGCCAGCAGCCAAGGGGACACTTATAACTATGGCTACACCTTC.

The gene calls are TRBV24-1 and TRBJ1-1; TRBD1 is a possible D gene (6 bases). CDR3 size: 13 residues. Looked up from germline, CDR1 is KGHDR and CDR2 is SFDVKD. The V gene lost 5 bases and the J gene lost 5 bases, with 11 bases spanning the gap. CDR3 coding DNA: TGTGCCACCAGTGGGGCAGGGGTTACTGAAGCTTTCTTT. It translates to CATSGAGVTEAFF.

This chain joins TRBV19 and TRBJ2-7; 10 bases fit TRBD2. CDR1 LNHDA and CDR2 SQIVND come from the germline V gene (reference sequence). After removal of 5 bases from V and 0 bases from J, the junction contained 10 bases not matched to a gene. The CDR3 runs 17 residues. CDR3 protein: CASSWSSGSVGSYEQYF. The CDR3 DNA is TGTGCCAGTAGTTGGTCTAGCGGGAGTGTAGGCTCCTACGAGCAGTACTTC.

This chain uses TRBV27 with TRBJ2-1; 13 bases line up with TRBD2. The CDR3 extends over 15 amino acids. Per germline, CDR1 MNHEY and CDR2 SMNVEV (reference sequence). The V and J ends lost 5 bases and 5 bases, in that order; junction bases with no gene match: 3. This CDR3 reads CASSRLAGGDNEQFF. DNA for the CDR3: TGTGCCAGCAGTCGACTAGCGGGGGGAGACAATGAGCAGTTCTTC.

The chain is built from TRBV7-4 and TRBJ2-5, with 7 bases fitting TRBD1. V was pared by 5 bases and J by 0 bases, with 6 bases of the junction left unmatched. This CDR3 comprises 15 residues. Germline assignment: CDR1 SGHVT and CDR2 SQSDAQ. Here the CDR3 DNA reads TGTGCCAGCAGCATTTTCGGGACAGACCAAGAGACCCAGTACTTC. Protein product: CASSIFGTDQETQYF.